This T cell receptor (beta chain) is from a study of cytomegalovirus exposure and HLA in healthy donors. Regarding the study as a whole: The authors listed approximately 160 TCR beta chains as cytomegalovirus-associated.

This clone has a handful of counts. Its antigen is unidentified. Both 60 Vbeta primers and 13 Jbeta primers went into the PCR. Measured with immunoSEQ multiplex PCR; TCRdb has only the in-frame clones, and not every one. The data hold some 180,000 clones, with roughly 80% observed a single time. The clonotype originates from a female donor in good health and CMV-seronegative. Source material: PBMCs.

The CDR3 region is CASRPRTGRREQFF. CDR3 sequence (DNA): TGTGCCAGCAGGCCTAGGACAGGCCGACGGGAGCAGTTCTTC. The V call is TRBV11-2, the J call TRBJ2-1, with 7 bases matching TRBD1. J was trimmed by 10 bases and V by 6 bases; bases with no gene match: 12. Germline values: CDR1 SGHAT, CDR2 FQNNGV. The CDR3 has 14 residues.